This T cell receptor beta chain comes out of a study of brain T cells in children with intractable seizures. Method: immunoSEQ multiplex PCR; TCRdb's copy keeps in-frame clones and lacks some. The repertoire holds a few hundred thousand clones, with about 94% as singletons. V gave up 0 bases and J gave up 8 bases; unmatched junction bases: 3. This CDR3 comprises 15 residues. The germline V gene has CDR1 GTSNPN and CDR2 SVGIG (reference sequence). Time point defined: blood from clinic visit 5 months post-surgery; TSC patient then seizure free. Surgery cases with the highest brain T cell transcript signatures were chosen for sequencing.

V is TRBV30 and J is TRBJ1-6, with 11 bases lining up with TRBD1. Here the sequenced sample was peripheral blood, taken 5 to 6 months after surgery. The clonotype comes from a boy less than two years old with tuberous sclerosis and intractable seizures. The DNA of the CDR3 is TGTGCCTGGAGTGTAGGGACAGGGGGACATTCACCCCTCCACTTT. Its translation: CAWSVGTGGHSPLHF.